The clone carrying this T cell receptor beta chain was seen a handful of times. Its antigen remains unidentified. The data were taken from a study of T-cell memory formation after mild COVID-19. Study-wide background: There were largely donor-specific TCR clusters. Overall study findings and caveats: Clones that got smaller from day 15 to 85 had even CD4/CD8, while clones growing later tipped toward CD4+.

Amplification by 5'RACE using constant-segment primers produced TCR alpha and TCR beta cDNA libraries that carried sample barcodes and UMIs. Each CDR3 protein gets one entry after TCRdb re-called the 5' RACE reads with MiXCR. Of 200,000 to 250,000 distinct CDR3 sequences in the sample, approximately 15% are singletons; the top ten hold 2.1%. Germline assignment: CDR1 SGHVS and CDR2 FQNEAQ. V lost 5 bases to trimming and J lost 3 bases; unmatched junction nucleotides: 4. CDR3 length: 13 residues. Sequenced material: PBMCs or a T cell subset sorted from them (not recorded which). This receptor was identified in an adult woman who had mild COVID-19 (a few samples of this study predate the infection). Cell type and time point are not known. V usage is TRBV7-8 and J usage is TRBJ2-7, with 7 bases identical to TRBD1. CDR3 in amino acids: CASSTDRFYEQYF. CDR3 sequence (DNA): TGTGCCAGCAGCACGGACAGGTTCTACGAGCAGTACTTC. The variable domain in full, completed from reference TRBV7-8 and TRBJ2-7, reads GAGVSQSPRYKVAKRGQDVALRCDPISGHVSLFWYQQALGQGPEFLTYFQNEAQLDKSGLPSDRFFAERPEGSVSTLKIQRTQQEDSAVYLCASSTDRFYEQYFGPGTRLTVT.